This record covers a single T cell receptor (beta chain). Its antigen is not identified. These data originate in a study of T cell responses to AZD1222 COVID-19 vaccine. Study-wide findings and caveats: Donor demographics were predominantly white British with a female majority; clonal diversity may be underestimated.

TCRdb's table, derived via immunoSEQ multiplex PCR, lists solely in-frame clones and lacks some. The sample lists 80,000 to 90,000 clones, approximately 91% occurring once. The trim removed 5 bases at V and 9 bases at J, leaving 6 bases unmatched. This CDR3 is built from 13 residues. Germline lookup yields CDR1 KGHDR and CDR2 SFDVKD. This clonotype originated in an adult who received the AZD1222 COVID-19 vaccine. The chain couples TRBV24-1 to TRBJ2-1; 7 bases are shared with TRBD1. Source: peripheral blood, taken 28 days after the second AZD1222 dose. The CDR3 sequence: CATSGTPGGEQFF. In DNA form, the CDR3 reads TGTGCCACCAGTGGTACACCAGGGGGTGAGCAGTTCTTC.